Included here is one T cell receptor beta chain sequence, with context. A few counts support this clonotype. Its antigen is currently not known. No per-base quality is available; no much larger clone lies one base away. To demonstrate the VDJtools post-analysis software, TCR beta repertoires were profiled from the peripheral blood of 13 young patients with multiple sclerosis. The multiple sclerosis patients were children and adolescents ranging in age from about 6 to 17 years. The source of the sample is a study of post-analysis software for immune sequencing data (dated by TCRdb to between 2014 and 2016). For the study in its entirety: Disease courses on record covered relapsing-remitting, secondary progressive and progressive-relapsing multiple sclerosis, though some patients had no subtype annotation. Patient repertoires were compared against about twelve previously published healthy control repertoires from donors aged roughly 6 to 25 years. A subset of samples was prepared in parallel using single-end sample barcoding, then pooled and co-amplified after Illumina adapter ligation.

The library was made by PCR. These reads were obtained on an Illumina HiSeq 2500. To reduce PCR and sequencing biases, unique molecular identifiers were incorporated into the TCR beta cDNA libraries. Every 1 to 10 million input T cells yielded approximately 500,000 cDNA molecules, meaning each molecule approximated one T cell. The patient libraries were prepared and sequenced using the same protocol as the earlier healthy control dataset. Within a given batch, samples were prepared together, multiplexed and sequenced on the same HiSeq lane. The study's processing was this. Raw barcoded reads were processed with MIGEC, and single-read molecular identifier groups were discarded before consensus assembly and CDR3 extraction. Clonotype tables were post-analysed with VDJtools, normalizing diversity by down-sampling all datasets to the smallest sample size. To correct batch-related cross-sample contamination, repertoire overlap clustering matched CDR3 amino acid sequences but not nucleotide sequences. Starting from the raw public reads, TCRdb applied fastp trimming at Q25, assembled clones with MiXCR and retained in-frame beta chains. Rows matching on CDR3 protein sequence are summarized as one entry with the most common DNA and genes. The V and J calls and clone size come from TCRdb's table, not from the authors' own analysis. The sample table shows 400,000 to 500,000 distinct CDR3 sequences, and approximately 37% are seen once. The ten largest make up less than 8% of the sample.

The research as a whole found: The control group was slightly older than the multiple sclerosis patient group. Significantly higher frequencies in patients than in controls were found for five or six TRBV segments, including TRBV5-6, TRBV5-1 and TRBV20-1. Significantly lower normalized Chao1 diversity was found in multiple sclerosis patients than in controls, suggesting substantial peripheral T-cell clonal expansion. Direct clustering with F measure showed strong co-clustering of samples prepared in the same batch, prompting a batch-effect correction.

Reading from cysteine to phenylalanine, the CDR3 counts 15 amino acids. Only the CDR3 DNA stays, 45 bases, in frame from base 1. V ends up 4 bases short and J 7 bases short, with an unmatched junction base count of 13. The germline V gene yields SQVTM for CDR1 and ANQGSEA for CDR2. Specimen: blood. The receptor comes from a girl aged 2-10 years with multiple sclerosis. Recombination linked TRBV29-1 to TRBJ2-1; the central 7 bases match TRBD1. The nucleotide sequence is TGCAGCGTTGGGTGGCATAGGTACAGGGGAAATGAGCAGTTCTTC. Its coded protein is CSVGWHRYRGNEQFF.